The 2 T cell receptor beta chains below all came from one sample that was sequenced in a study of blood T cell repertoires in COVID-19. The method was immunoSEQ multiplex PCR; TCRdb's version includes in-frame clones alone and lacks a portion of them. The data show about 140,000 clones, with less than 80% seen just once and approximately 4.5% held by the top ten. The sequencing sample was made of peripheral blood. These receptors all come from a woman over 75 with active or convalescent COVID-19.

The genes are TRBV2 and TRBJ2-2, with 7 bases that match TRBD1. V was pared by 2 bases and J by 4 bases, with 1 base of the junction left unmatched. The CDR3 is 14 residues long. Per the germline V gene, CDR1 is SNHLY and CDR2 is FYNNEI. The CDR3 here is CASSEWTGTGELFF. The CDR3 DNA is TGTGCCAGCAGTGAATGGACAGGCACCGGGGAGCTGTTTTTT.

The chain joins TRBV23-1 to TRBJ1-1, with a possible D match to TRBD1 (5 bases). TRBV23-1 is an ORF, with its function uncertain. The CDR3 contains 14 residues. V lost 1 base and J lost 7, with 13 bases in between. DNA of the CDR3: TGCGCCAGCAGTCAATTGGAGGGGTCCGGTGAAGCTTTCTTT. This translates into CASSQLEGSGEAFF.